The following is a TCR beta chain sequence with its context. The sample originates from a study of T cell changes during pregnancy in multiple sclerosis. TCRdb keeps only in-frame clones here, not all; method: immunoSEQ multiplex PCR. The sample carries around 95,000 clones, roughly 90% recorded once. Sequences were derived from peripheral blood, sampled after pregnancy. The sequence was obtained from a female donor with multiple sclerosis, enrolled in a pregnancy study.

CDR3: CASSLEQGSEQYF. For the CDR3, the DNA is TGCGCCAGCAGCTTGGAACAGGGAAGCGAGCAGTACTTC. This chain connects TRBV5-1 to TRBJ2-7, with D perhaps TRBD1 (6 bases). The ends were cut back, 0 bases at V and 6 bases at J, with 10 bases in the middle. The CDR3 runs 13 residues. The germline CDR1 and CDR2 sequences are SGHRS and YFSETQ.